The present T cell receptor (beta chain) was sequenced within a study of cytomegalovirus exposure and HLA in healthy donors. The study's findings and limits: Earlier analysis yielded a pattern in which most TCR beta V segments were productive about 87% or about 30% of the time. Rare sequences made up most TCRs, while some public TCRs were found in many donors.

As to this clone: The antigen is unknown.

A multiplex PCR was run with 60 Vbeta primers and 13 Jbeta primers. Only in-frame clones appear in the TCRdb table, and some are missing; sequencing was by immunoSEQ multiplex PCR. The sample totals 65,000 to 80,000 clones. Germline V gives CDR1 SSHAT, CDR2 FNYEAQ (reference sequence). The CDR3 loop spans 14 amino acids. The V and J genes are TRBV7-7 and TRBJ2-5, with TRBD2 identical over 13 bases. Sample: PBMCs. The receptor was derived from a man in his thirties or forties in good health and CMV-seronegative. The CDR3 is CATTGLAGRQTQYF. The CDR3 DNA reads TGTGCAACCACGGGACTAGCGGGGAGACAGACCCAGTACTTC. Supplemented by reference TRBV7-7 and TRBJ2-5, the full variable domain reads GAGVSQSPRYKVTKRGQDVTLRCDPISSHATLYWYQQALGQGPEFLTYFNYEAQPDKSGLPSDRFSAERPEGSISTLTIQRTEQRDSAMYRCATTGLAGRQTQYFGPGTRLLVL.